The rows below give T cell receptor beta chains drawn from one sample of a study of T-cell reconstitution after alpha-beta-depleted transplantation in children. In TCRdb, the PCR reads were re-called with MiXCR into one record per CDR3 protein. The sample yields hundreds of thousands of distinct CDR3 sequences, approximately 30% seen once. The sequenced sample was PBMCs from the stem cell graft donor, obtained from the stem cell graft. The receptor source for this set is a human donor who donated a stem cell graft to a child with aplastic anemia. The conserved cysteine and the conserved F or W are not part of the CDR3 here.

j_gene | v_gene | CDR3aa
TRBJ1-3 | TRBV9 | ASSVALSGNTIY
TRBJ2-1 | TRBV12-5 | ASGSTPPVGNEQF
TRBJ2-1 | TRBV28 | ASSLRGGNYNEQF
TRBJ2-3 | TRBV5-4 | ASSFSGSRADTQY
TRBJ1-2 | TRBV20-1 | SARDNRGGYT
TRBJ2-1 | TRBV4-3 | ASSQDGTRNYNEQF
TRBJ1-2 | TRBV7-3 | ASSLRPLGQGDYGYT
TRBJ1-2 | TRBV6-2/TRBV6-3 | ASLRNAQGRSGYT
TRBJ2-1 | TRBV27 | ASSLWASENEQF
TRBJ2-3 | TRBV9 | ASSPMVGASTDTQY
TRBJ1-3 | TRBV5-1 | ASSSNGPRSGNTIY
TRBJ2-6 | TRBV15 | ATSRDRGGQGRAPGGANVLT